Detailed here is one TCR beta chain. These data come from a study of blood T cell repertoires in COVID-19. Turning to the study itself: Whether acute or convalescent, the COVID-19 samples came from the United States, Italy and Spain. PBMCs, B-cell-depleted T cells, or T cells provided the cDNA or gDNA that made up the material.

In the authors' methods: Estimated nucleated cell counts came from reference gene primer amplification. The protocol was immunoSEQ multiplex PCR, while the TCRdb copy is restricted to in-frame clones and leaves out a portion. That table furnishes V, J and clone size, whereas the DNA furnished D and trimming. Among roughly 75,000 clones listed, about 79% were seen once. This CDR3 is 16 amino acids long. V was trimmed by 2 bases and J by 6 bases, leaving 19 bases between them. CDR1 SGHVS and CDR2 FNYEAQ come from the germline V gene. This clonotype was obtained from a man between 65 and 85 years old with acute or convalescent COVID-19. The sample was peripheral blood. This chain links TRBV7-6 with TRBJ1-2; D may be TRBD1 (6 bases). The CDR3 sequence: CASSLNRAGGTDGYTF. The CDR3 DNA sequence: TGTGCCAGCAGCTTAAACAGGGCGGGGGGCACGGATGGCTACACCTTC.